This TCR beta chain emerged from a study of blood T cell repertoires in COVID-19. The CDR3 spans 15 residues. J gave up 4 bases and V 6 bases, and 6 bases lay outside the gene matches. Germline V gives CDR1 MDHEN, CDR2 SYDVKM. Profiling relied on immunoSEQ multiplex PCR, and the TCRdb table lists in-frame clones only, not all of them. The table records about 14,000 clones, more than 65% of them present only once. The V gene is TRBV28, the J gene TRBJ2-7; 13 bases line up with TRBD2. Sequencing was carried out using peripheral blood. The TCR comes from a woman aged 50 to 60 with active or convalescent COVID-19. The CDR3 loop is CASRRTSGRVYEQYF. CDR3 sequence (DNA): TGTGCCAGCAGAAGGACTAGCGGGAGAGTGTACGAGCAGTACTTC.